Sequencing of this T cell receptor (beta chain) was carried out in a study of vaccination effects on CD4 cells after COVID-19. As for this clone: Its antigen is still unknown.

Sequencing was performed with immunoSEQ multiplex PCR; in TCRdb, only in-frame clones are kept and a portion is missing. The data hold about 73,000 clones, with roughly 79% observed a single time. Germline-derived CDR1 and CDR2 are MDHEN and SYDVKM. The CDR3 covers 15 residues. V was cut by 7 bases and J by 3 bases, with 16 bases left in between. Ahead of sequencing, the ViraFEST assay grew antigen-specific CD4+ T cells using viral peptide pools. At the end of 9 to 11 days of culture, CD4+ T cells were isolated. Vaccinated participants had no history of SARS-CoV-2 infection and tested negative for nucleocapsid antibodies. Each well held 1.5 million to 2 million PBMC cultured with around 9.2 ug/ml peptides and 8 to 10 IU/ml IL-2.

The source of this sequence is a human donor who received a COVID-19 vaccine. Sequencing used CD4+ T cells from PBMCs cultured with HCoV-NL63 spike peptides, obtained before COVID-19 vaccination. The chain is built from TRBV28 and TRBJ1-5, with D tentatively TRBD1 (6 bases). The CDR3 DNA reads as TGTGCCAGCACCCTGGGGCTGGGACACAATCAGCCCCAGCATTTT. Protein sequence: CASTLGLGHNQPQHF.